These 17 T cell receptor beta chains were sequenced from one sample in a study of blood T cell repertoires in COVID-19. Sequenced by immunoSEQ multiplex PCR; TCRdb stores in-frame clones only, minus some. The sample lists some 340,000 clones, 85% to 95% seen once, with roughly 3.6% in the top ten. Sequencing used PBMCs or T cells enriched from blood (not recorded which). The source is a woman aged 25 to 45 who had been exposed to COVID-19.

The rearrangement uses TRBV7-9 and TRBJ1-2; 9 nucleotides match TRBD1. Germline V CDR1 and CDR2: SEHNR, FQNEAQ (reference sequence). The trim removed 5 bases at V and 4 bases at J, leaving 8 bases unmatched. The CDR3 is made up of 15 amino acids. CDR3 bases: TGTGCCAGCAGCGCCACCGGACAGGGGATCTATGGCTACACCTTC. Its translation is CASSATGQGIYGYTF.

This clone was seen a single time. The chain links TRBV7-9 to TRBJ2-7; D is undetermined. V was cut by 1 base and J by 6 bases, with 7 bases left in between. Germline V gene sequence: CDR1 SEHNR, CDR2 FQNEAQ (reference sequence). CDR3 length: 12 residues. The chain's CDR3 is CASSLDRREQYF. The CDR3 region has the DNA TGTGCCAGCAGCTTAGATCGTCGCGAGCAGTACTTC. Based on the CDR3 plus reference TRBV7-9 and TRBJ2-7, the full variable domain is DTGVSQNPRHKITKRGQNVTFRCDPISEHNRLYWYRQTLGQGPEFLTYFQNEAQLEKSRLLSDRFSAERPKGSFSTLEIQRTEQGDSAMYLCASSLDRREQYFGPGTRLTVT.

CDR3 residues: CATIIPTEPSSNTGELFF. DNA of the CDR3: TGTGCCACTATCATCCCCACAGAGCCCTCTTCGAACACCGGGGAGCTGTTTTTT. This chain uses TRBV24-1 with TRBJ2-2; no clear D gene. The V and J ends lost 10 bases and 0 bases respectively, with 23 bases between them. There are 18 residues in the CDR3. The germline V gene encodes CDR1 KGHDR and CDR2 SFDVKD.

The chain is built from TRBV7-8 and TRBJ2-7; 9 bases agree with TRBD1. With V trimmed by 1 base and J by 3 bases, 7 bases remained unmatched. The CDR3 spans 16 residues. Germline CDR1 SGHVS, CDR2 FQNEAQ. CDR3 amino acids: CASSLVLPGQGYEQYF. DNA of the CDR3: TGTGCCAGCAGCTTAGTCCTGCCGGGACAGGGCTACGAGCAGTACTTC.

The chain recombines TRBV5-1 with TRBJ1-1, with D possibly TRBD1 on 5 matching bases. CDR3 length equals 13 residues. Germline V gene lookup returns CDR1 SGHRS and CDR2 YFSETQ. The V gene lost 5 bases and the J gene lost 0 bases, with 8 bases spanning the gap. CDR3 coding DNA: TGCGCCAGCAGTAAGGGGATGAACACTGAAGCTTTCTTT. It yields the protein CASSKGMNTEAFF.

This chain joins TRBV6-5 and TRBJ1-1; no reliable D call. This CDR3 contains 11 residues. Trimming took off 6 bases at V and 7 bases at J, with 9 bases between the two ends. Germline V CDR1 and CDR2: MNHEY, SVGAGI. CDR3 sequence reads: CASRASGEAFF. The CDR3 DNA reads TGTGCCAGCAGGGCAAGTGGTGAAGCTTTCTTT.

The chain links TRBV6-5 to TRBJ1-4, with 7 nucleotides matching TRBD1. The CDR3 contains 14 residues. The J segment lost 7 bases and the V segment lost 6 bases, leaving 8 bases of the junction unmatched. The germline V gene encodes CDR1 MNHEY and CDR2 SVGAGI. Written as DNA, the CDR3 is TGTGCCAGCAGGGAGACAGGGTCGAGTGAAAAACTGTTTTTT. Translation gives CASRETGSSEKLFF.

In this sample, this clone turned up a few times. J is TRBJ1-4 and V is TRBV5-1; D unclear. The CDR3 loop spans 14 amino acids. Per the germline V gene, CDR1 is SGHRS and CDR2 is YFSETQ. The germline V and J ends were trimmed by 4 bases and 7 bases, with 14 bases remaining between them. CDR3 nucleotides: TGCGCCAGCAGCACGGACGGAGGTGGTGAAAAACTGTTTTTT. Amino acid sequence: CASSTDGGGEKLFF.

CDR3 sequence reads: CASSLDPGIYGYTF. The CDR3 region has the DNA TGTGCCAGCAGCTTGGATCCAGGGATCTATGGCTACACCTTC. V usage is TRBV27 and J usage is TRBJ1-2, with D tentatively TRBD1 (5 bases). The CDR3 extends over 14 amino acids. V dropped 6 bases and J dropped 4 bases, with 15 bases sitting between them. From germline, CDR1 is MNHEY and CDR2 SMNVEV (reference sequence).

The gene calls are TRBV4-2 and TRBJ2-2, with D tentatively TRBD2 (5 bases). This CDR3 has 16 residues. Germline V gene data show CDR1 as LGHNA and CDR2 as YNFKEQ. V was cut by 3 bases and J by 0 bases, with 11 bases left in between. CDR3 in DNA: TGTGCCAGCAGCCAGCGGACTGGGGCGAACACCGGGGAGCTGTTTTTT. It codes for CASSQRTGANTGELFF.

The chain uses TRBV28 and TRBJ2-5; 7 bases line up with TRBD2. The trim removed 5 bases at V and 2 bases at J, leaving 5 bases unmatched. The CDR3 sequence is 14 residues long. Per the germline V gene, CDR1 is MDHEN and CDR2 is SYDVKM. The CDR3 loop reads CASSTRAGQETQYF. CDR3 bases: TGTGCCAGCAGTACGAGAGCGGGACAAGAGACCCAGTACTTC.

The chain couples TRBV6-1 to TRBJ2-1; no clear D. Trimming left V 0 bases short and J 14 bases short, with 11 bases between. This CDR3 contains 12 residues. CDR1 is MNHNS, CDR2 SASEGT, per germline. CDR3 in amino acids: CASSEALGLEFF. The CDR3 DNA sequence: TGTGCCAGCAGTGAAGCTCTGGGCTTGGAGTTCTTC.

This clone showed up just once. The chain recombines TRBV5-1 with TRBJ1-1; TRBD1 matches at 7 bases. Trimming took 1 base from V and 1 from J; bases not matched to a gene: 7. The CDR3 spans 16 residues. CDR1 and CDR2 (germline): SGHRS, YFSETQ. The DNA of the CDR3 is TGCGCCAGCAGCTTGATGTCCCGGGACAGGAACACTGAAGCTTTCTTT. Translation: CASSLMSRDRNTEAFF.

The chain uses TRBV19 and TRBJ1-3, with TRBD1 identical over 12 bases. V lost 4 bases and J lost 4; bases outside the gene matches: 8. CDR3 length: 17 residues. Germline CDR1 reads LNHDA; CDR2 reads SQIVND (reference sequence). Here the CDR3 DNA reads TGTGCCAGTAGTACCGCCGGGACAGGGGGCCCCGGAAACACCATATATTTT. Translation gives CASSTAGTGGPGNTIYF.

This sequence joins TRBV7-8 and TRBJ2-2, with 8 bases identical to TRBD2. CDR3 size: 14 residues. J lost 1 base, V lost 6 bases, and 1 base had no gene match. Germline CDR1 SGHVS, CDR2 FQNEAQ. The CDR3 sequence: CASRGLGNTGELFF. The CDR3 nucleotides are TGTGCCAGCAGGGGACTAGGGAACACCGGGGAGCTGTTTTTT.

The chain is built from TRBV6-6 and TRBJ1-2; a possible D gene is TRBD1 (6 bases). Trimming removed 7 bases from V and 1 base from J, with 16 bases in between. Per the germline V gene, CDR1 is MNHNY and CDR2 is SVGAGI (reference sequence). CDR3 length: 15 amino acids. The CDR3 nucleotides read TGTGCCAGCACTCATGATGGGGGCGGTAACTATGGCTACACCTTC. Translated: CASTHDGGGNYGYTF.

This clone was seen just once. This CDR3 reads CASSQETYTQYF. The CDR3 DNA follows: TGTGCCAGCAGCCAAGAGACATATACGCAGTATTTT. The chain links TRBV3-1 (or the pseudogene TRBV3-2) to TRBJ2-3; D uncertain. The CDR3 is made up of 12 amino acids. Germline V gene lookup returns CDR1 LGHDT and CDR2 YNNKEL (reference sequence). The germline V and J ends were trimmed by 0 bases and 7 bases, with 5 bases remaining between them.